This entry lists 16 T cell receptor beta chains sequenced from one sample in a study of blood T cell repertoires in COVID-19. TCRdb's copy holds only in-frame clones and misses some; the assay was immunoSEQ multiplex PCR. The sample records 240,000 or so clones, about 80% being singletons. Sequenced sample: peripheral blood. The receptor set was obtained from a man aged 25-40 years who had recovered from COVID-19.

As for this clone: Distinct nucleotide sequences in the sample also encode this CDR3. J is TRBJ2-7 and V is TRBV5-1; 9 bases align to TRBD1. V trimming: 0 bases; J trimming: 2 bases; junction bases outside the gene matches: 0. The CDR3 sequence is 14 residues long. The V gene's germline CDR1 is SGHRS and CDR2 YFSETQ. DNA for the CDR3: TGCGCCAGCAGCTTGGGACAGGGGGCCTACGAGCAGTACTTC. This translates into CASSLGQGAYEQYF.

The rearrangement uses TRBV6-6 and TRBJ2-3; D ambiguous. Deletions cut 0 bases from V and 0 bases from J, with 7 bases between. The CDR3 covers 15 residues. Germline CDR1 and CDR2: MNHNY and SVGAGI (reference sequence). CDR3: CASSYSRSSTDTQYF. CDR3 DNA sequence: TGTGCCAGCAGTTACTCCCGGTCTAGCACAGATACGCAGTATTTT.

V gene TRBV28 combines with J gene TRBJ2-3, with D maybe TRBD2 (6 bases). V dropped 5 bases and J dropped 3 bases, with 9 bases sitting between them. This CDR3 contains 13 residues. The germline V gene has CDR1 MDHEN and CDR2 SYDVKM. Here the CDR3 reads CASSPGTTDTQYF. The CDR3 nucleotides are TGTGCCAGCAGTCCCGGGACTACAGATACGCAGTATTTT.

This clone was detected only once. V usage is TRBV7-8 and J usage is TRBJ1-2; 10 nucleotides agree with TRBD1. The CDR3 is made up of 13 amino acids. V shed 5 bases and J 5 bases; nucleotides not matched to a gene: 2. Germline CDR1 and CDR2: SGHVS and FQNEAQ. The CDR3, as DNA: TGTGCCAGCAGCCGGGGACAGGGGTATGGCTACACCTTC. Protein sequence: CASSRGQGYGYTF.

The chain is built from TRBV19 and TRBJ2-3, with a possible D match to TRBD1 (6 bases). Germline V CDR1 and CDR2: LNHDA, SQIVND (reference sequence). The CDR3 runs to 16 residues. V was cut by 3 bases and J by 0 bases, with 13 bases left in between. This chain's CDR3 is CASSIRGRISTDTQYF. The CDR3 DNA sequence: TGTGCCAGTAGTATCAGGGGCCGAATTAGCACAGATACGCAGTATTTT.

V is TRBV19 and J is TRBJ1-5; possibly TRBD1 for D (5 bases). Trimming pared 0 bases from V and 7 bases from J, leaving 19 bases between. This CDR3 comprises 17 residues. CDR1 is LNHDA and CDR2 is SQIVND in the germline V gene (reference sequence). The CDR3 DNA sequence: TGTGCCAGTAGTATAGATGGCGGCGGCGGGGCCACGCAGCCCCAGCATTTT. Residues: CASSIDGGGGATQPQHF.

The chain links TRBV7-9 to TRBJ2-5, with 7 bases that match TRBD1. V dropped 0 bases and J dropped 11; count of bases not matched to a gene: 3. Germline assignment: CDR1 SEHNR and CDR2 FQNEAQ (reference sequence). The length of the CDR3 is 12 residues. The CDR3 region is CASSLARGRQYF. For the CDR3, the DNA is TGTGCCAGCAGCTTAGCGAGGGGGCGGCAGTACTTC.

The rearrangement uses TRBV27 and TRBJ1-1; tentative D call: TRBD1 (5 bases). Per germline, CDR1 MNHEY and CDR2 SMNVEV (reference sequence). The CDR3 extends over 13 amino acids. With 8 bases removed from V and 6 bases from J, the gap between germline ends came to 16 bases. The CDR3 loop is CASSGGRLAEAFF. DNA of the CDR3: TGTGCCAGCTCGGGGGGGAGGTTGGCTGAAGCTTTCTTT.

This clone was detected only once. V usage is TRBV5-8 and J usage is TRBJ2-6, with D hard to call. In germline, CDR1 is SGHTS, CDR2 YDEGEE. The V and J ends lost 0 bases and 1 base respectively, with 5 bases between them. The CDR3 length is 15 residues. CDR3 region: CASSLDLSGANVLTF. CDR3 coding DNA: TGTGCCAGCAGCTTGGATTTATCTGGGGCCAACGTCCTGACTTTC.

This chain joins TRBV2 and TRBJ2-1; 13 bases fit TRBD2. Germline CDR1 is SNHLY and CDR2 is FYNNEI. The CDR3 sequence is 18 residues long. With 6 bases clipped from V and 2 bases from J, the junction kept 10 bases outside the gene matches. The CDR3 reads CASSAPGLAGATYNEQFF. The CDR3 region has the DNA TGTGCCAGCAGCGCACCCGGACTAGCGGGGGCGACCTACAATGAGCAGTTCTTC.

The genes are TRBV5-4 and TRBJ2-7; weak D call: TRBD1 (5 bases). The V and J ends lost 3 bases and 4 bases respectively, with 11 bases between them. The CDR3 is 13 amino acids. Germline CDR1 reads SGHNT; CDR2 reads YYREEE (reference sequence). The CDR3 sequence: CASSSRSGYEQYF. The CDR3 DNA follows: TGTGCCAGCAGCTCGCGATCAGGGTACGAGCAGTACTTC.

V and J are TRBV23-1 and TRBJ1-5, with D uncertain. TRBV23-1 is filed as an ORF, its function uncertain. There are 17 residues in the CDR3. The V end was cut by 0 bases, the J end by 2 bases, with 14 bases between. Here the CDR3 DNA reads TGCGCCAGCAGTCAATCTCGAACAGCCCATTGCAATCAGCCCCAGCATTTT. Amino acid sequence: CASSQSRTAHCNQPQHF.

This sequence joins TRBV9 and TRBJ2-3; a weak D match, TRBD2 (6 bases). From germline, CDR1 is SGDLS and CDR2 YYNGEE. Trimming removed 2 bases at V and 5 bases at J, with 18 bases between. This CDR3 is 16 amino acids long. Here the CDR3 DNA reads TGTGCCAGCAGCGTCCTGGAGGGGCCCAAGGGAGATACGCAGTATTTT. It encodes CASSVLEGPKGDTQYF.

The rearrangement joins TRBV4-1 to TRBJ2-6; no reliable D call. The CDR3 runs 14 residues. The V end was cut by 4 bases, the J end by 4 bases, with 8 bases between. Germline CDR1 MGHRA, CDR2 YSYEKL. The CDR3 nucleotides are TGCGCCAGCAGCCGAATCCAGGGGGCCAACGTCCTGACTTTC. This translates into CASSRIQGANVLTF.

The rearrangement uses TRBV19 and TRBJ2-5, with TRBD2 identical over 11 bases. V gave up 6 bases and J gave up 2 bases; unmatched junction bases: 11. This CDR3 spans 17 amino acids. The germline V gene encodes CDR1 LNHDA and CDR2 SQIVND (reference sequence). The CDR3 DNA follows: TGTGCCAGTAGCCCTAAGCGACTAGCGGGGAATCAAGAGACCCAGTACTTC. It codes for CASSPKRLAGNQETQYF.

This clone came up once. The rearrangement joins TRBV4-2 to TRBJ1-4; 11 positions agree with TRBD1. After removal of 2 bases from V and 8 bases from J, the junction contained 4 bases not matched to a gene. Germline lookup yields CDR1 LGHNA and CDR2 YNFKEQ. CDR3 length: 15 residues. The CDR3 DNA follows: TGTGCCAGCAGCCAAACCGGACAGGGGGCAGAAAAACTGTTTTTT. It yields the protein CASSQTGQGAEKLFF.